This record looks at one TCR beta chain sequence and its context. Its antigen remains unknown. The source of the sample is a study of T-cell reconstitution after alpha-beta-depleted transplantation in children. The CDR3 sequence is 14 residues long. Germline CDR1 and CDR2: SGHTA and FQGNSA. Trimming shortened V by 5 bases and J by 4 bases, and 14 bases separated the two germline ends. Overall study results and limits: Surviving recipient T cells and intrathymic progenitors accounted for some patients' high TCRbeta diversity at day 60.

Researchers prepared the TCRbeta library using unique molecular identifiers, the study reports. TCRdb reprocessed the PCR reads with MiXCR, giving one entry per CDR3 protein. The sample lists approximately 220,000 distinct CDR3 sequences; roughly 18% were seen once. The sequencing here drew on PBMCs, mostly from graft donor cells, taken 360 days after TCRalphabeta/CD19-depleted stem cell transplant. This chain links TRBV7-2 with TRBJ1-2; D uncertain. This clonotype was obtained from a male patient under 10 years old who had a stem cell transplant for acute lymphoblastic leukemia, so the T cells may come from the graft donor. CDR3 in DNA: TGTGCCAGCAGCCCCCGTGTGGGCTTCTATGGCTACACCTTC. Protein: CASSPRVGFYGYTF.